This TCR beta chain was recorded in a study of blood T cell repertoires in COVID-19 (dated by TCRdb to about 2020). About the investigation overall: The collaborator samples originated in the United States, Italy and Spain and spanned the acute and convalescent phases of COVID-19. A de-identified subject ID, COVID-19 status, age in years and sex were almost always included in the sample metadata. Deeply sampled blood TCRbeta repertoires from subjects exposed to, actively infected with, or recovered from COVID-19 were included in the dataset. The prospective study material was composed of cDNA or gDNA derived from T cells, B-cell-depleted T cells, or PBMCs. HLA class I and class II types, where available, came from metadata supplied by the sample provider rather than from assay-based typing. Samples came from the ongoing ImmuneRACE study (first 160 participants) plus 1,254 subjects from 6 global collaborators. The repertoires were made available in a free public database intended to serve as a resource for research on the immune response to SARS-CoV-2.

The investigation overall reported the following: The amount of clinical and demographic metadata varied by source and participant and was provided uncurated.

The CDR3 numbers 15 residues from cysteine through phenylalanine. Just the 45-base CDR3 DNA is kept, in frame starting at base 1. From a lookup of the germline V gene (reference sequence), CDR1 and CDR2 are SEHNR and FQNEAQ. V and J are trimmed by 2 bases and 4 bases, and the gene matches miss 6 bases of the junction. One collaborating source in Seattle enrolled patients while the patients were actively infected and followed the patients over time throughout the course of disease. The collaborating institutions used their own protocols to collect whole blood in K2EDTA tubes. For TCRbeta analysis, collaborators shipped samples as frozen whole blood, isolated PBMCs, or DNA extracted from either of those sample types. TCRbeta CDR3 regions were amplified from genomic DNA using the immunoSEQ Assay, a bias-controlled multiplex PCR. From the authors' description of their analysis: The number of nucleated cells in each sample was estimated by amplification of reference gene primers within the assay. To quantify the absolute abundance of each unique TCRbeta CDR3 rearrangement, sequence reads were collapsed and filtered. Productive Simpson clonality was computed per sample as the square root of Simpson's diversity index over productive rearrangements. TCRdb stores this immuneACCESS table with in-frame sequences only. Part of the clones is absent; in the studies checked, under half of the shortfall reflects unresolved V genes, and no reason is known for the rest. The V and J calls and clone size come from that table; D and trimming were worked out from the DNA. The sample table lists approximately 480,000 clones, roughly 89% of them with a count of one. The ten most abundant clones make up roughly 1% of the sample.

Comment on this clone: Which antigen it targets is not known. The record has no base qualities; no much larger clone is one base away.

The rearranged segments are TRBV7-9 and TRBJ1-1; 8 bases in between match TRBD1. The receptor was isolated from a man aged 18 to 29 with COVID-19, enrolled during active disease. What was sequenced was peripheral blood. DNA sequence: TGTGCCAGCAGCTTACCGACAGGGGCCCCCACTGAAGCTTTCTTT. Translated, this is CASSLPTGAPTEAFF.